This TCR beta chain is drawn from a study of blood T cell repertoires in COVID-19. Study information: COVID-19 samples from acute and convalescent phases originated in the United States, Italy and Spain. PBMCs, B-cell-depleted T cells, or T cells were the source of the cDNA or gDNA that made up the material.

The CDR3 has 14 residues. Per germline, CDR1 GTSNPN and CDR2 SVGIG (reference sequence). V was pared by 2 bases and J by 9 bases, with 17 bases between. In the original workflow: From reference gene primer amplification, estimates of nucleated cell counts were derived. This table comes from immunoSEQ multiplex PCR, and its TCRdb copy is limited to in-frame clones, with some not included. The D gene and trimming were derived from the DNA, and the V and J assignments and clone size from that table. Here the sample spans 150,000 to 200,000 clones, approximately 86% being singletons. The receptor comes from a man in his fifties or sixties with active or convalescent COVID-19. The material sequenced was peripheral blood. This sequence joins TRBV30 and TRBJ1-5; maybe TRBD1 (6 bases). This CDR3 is CAWSKIGGTMPQHF. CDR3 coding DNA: TGTGCCTGGAGTAAAATAGGGGGTACAATGCCCCAGCATTTT.